This TCR beta chain derives from a study of CD8+ T cells in alopecia areata. Treatment meaning: oral pan-JAK inhibitor, 5-10 mg twice daily. RNA was isolated and reverse transcribed to cDNA, the sequencing template. The protocol was immunoSEQ multiplex PCR, while the TCRdb copy is restricted to in-frame clones and leaves out a portion. Of approximately 180,000 clones listed, about 61% are singletons. Germline V CDR1 and CDR2: GTSNPN, SVGIG (reference sequence). The CDR3 has 14 residues. Trimming shortened V by 2 bases and J by 6 bases, and 11 bases separated the two germline ends. The clonotype was recovered from a human donor with alopecia areata. This rearrangement joins TRBV30 to TRBJ1-6; no clear D. The specimen was CD4+ T cells sorted from blood, collected at approximately week 56, from a patient treated with tofacitinib. CDR3 DNA sequence: TGTGCCTGGAGTTATAACTTGGGTAATTCACCCCTCCACTTT. The encoded protein is CAWSYNLGNSPLHF.